The 25 T cell receptor beta chains presented below share a single source sample, sequenced in a study of technical replicates of blood from a few donors. Clones were sequenced by immunoSEQ multiplex PCR, and TCRdb holds only the in-frame ones, with some missing. Seen here are over 85,000 clones, 94% observed once, and the top ten hold over 0.2%. Sequencing was performed on T cells isolated from PBMCs. The receptors here all came from a human donor in good health.

This clone was observed once. V usage is TRBV19 and J usage is TRBJ1-1; D is ambiguous. Trimming removed 1 base from V and 5 bases from J, with 8 bases in between. The CDR3 contains 13 residues. The germline CDR1 and CDR2 sequences are LNHDA and SQIVND (reference sequence). The CDR3 is CASSIAGRTEAFF. CDR3 nucleotides: TGTGCCAGTAGTATAGCAGGTCGGACTGAAGCTTTCTTT.

The chain uses TRBV5-1 and TRBJ1-5; a possible D gene is TRBD1 (5 bases). Germline-derived CDR1 and CDR2 are SGHRS and YFSETQ. Trimming removed 4 bases at V and 2 bases at J, with 13 bases between. This CDR3 region has 15 residues. This CDR3 reads CASSASTGGNQPQHF. The CDR3 DNA follows: TGCGCCAGCAGCGCCTCTACGGGGGGCAATCAGCCCCAGCATTTT.

The chain has TRBV7-6 and TRBJ1-1; 9 bases align to TRBD1. With 5 bases clipped from V and 1 base from J, the junction kept 2 bases outside the gene matches. Germline-derived CDR1 and CDR2 are SGHVS and FNYEAQ. This CDR3 region has 14 residues. CDR3 nucleotide sequence: TGTGCCAGCAGCCCGGACAGGGGGAACACTGAAGCTTTCTTT. Translating gives CASSPDRGNTEAFF.

In nucleotides, the CDR3 is TGTGCCAGCTCACCGTATGGGACAGGGTCGAACACCGGGGAGCTGTTTTTT. It is translated as CASSPYGTGSNTGELFF. V gene TRBV18 combines with J gene TRBJ2-2; the match to TRBD1 covers 9 bases. V lost 3 bases, J lost 0 bases, and 5 bases stayed unmatched. Germline V gene lookup returns CDR1 KGHSH and CDR2 LQKENI. The CDR3 loop spans 17 amino acids.

The chain links TRBV7-9 to TRBJ2-1; tentatively, D is TRBD2 (6 bases). Germline loops: CDR1 SEHNR, CDR2 FQNEAQ (reference sequence). The V end was cut by 3 bases, the J end by 8 bases, with 14 bases between. The length of the CDR3 is 14 residues. CDR3 coding DNA: TGTGCCAGCAGCTTGTCGACTAGTTCAGATGAGCAGTTCTTC. Translating it yields CASSLSTSSDEQFF.

The chain carries TRBV2 and TRBJ2-5; perhaps TRBD1 as D (6 bases). The V gene's germline CDR1 is SNHLY and CDR2 FYNNEI. The CDR3 runs to 14 residues. V was pared by 8 bases and J by 2 bases, with 15 bases between. The CDR3 bases are TGTGCCAGCGGGGGCAGGGGTCCTCAAGAGACCCAGTACTTC. This gives the protein CASGGRGPQETQYF.

The V gene is TRBV19, the J gene TRBJ2-3, with D tentatively TRBD2 (6 bases). V lost 9 bases to trimming and J lost 2 bases, with 21 bases between them. The CDR3 contains 16 residues. Per germline, CDR1 LNHDA and CDR2 SQIVND (reference sequence). The CDR3 DNA is TGTGCCAGCCCCCCCCCTAGCGTCGCGTTCACAGATACGCAGTATTTT. Translated, it gives CASPPPSVAFTDTQYF.

This chain joins TRBV5-4 and TRBJ1-1; unclear D gene. V was pared by 4 bases and J by 4 bases, with 17 bases between. The CDR3 covers 15 residues. Germline V gene lookup returns CDR1 SGHNT and CDR2 YYREEE (reference sequence). The CDR3: CASSPDRGRSTEAFF. Here the CDR3 DNA reads TGTGCCAGCAGCCCGGACCGTGGGAGGAGCACTGAAGCTTTCTTT.

The chain uses TRBV19 and TRBJ2-3, with 11 bases lining up with TRBD2. Germline assignment: CDR1 LNHDA and CDR2 SQIVND (reference sequence). Trimming took 6 bases from V and 3 from J; bases not matched to a gene: 2. The CDR3 has 14 residues. In DNA form, the CDR3 reads TGTGCCAGTAGACTAGCGGGAGTGACAGATACGCAGTATTTT. Translating it yields CASRLAGVTDTQYF.

This clone was detected only once. V gene TRBV28 combines with J gene TRBJ1-5; D is perhaps TRBD1 (5 bases). The CDR3 runs to 14 residues. Between the trimmed V and J ends, which lost 5 bases and 6 bases, there was a span of 14 bases. Germline CDR1 is MDHEN and CDR2 is SYDVKM. CDR3 sequence reads: CASSTRVRGQPQHF. Written as DNA, the CDR3 is TGTGCCAGCAGTACCAGGGTTAGGGGTCAGCCCCAGCATTTT.

This chain joins TRBV28 and TRBJ2-3, with 11 positions matching TRBD2. Losses at the gene ends were 4 bases for V and 8 bases for J; bases not matched to a gene: 20. The CDR3 covers 19 residues. Per germline, CDR1 MDHEN and CDR2 SYDVKM. CDR3 amino acids: CASSSHRMVAGGPVVTQYF. In nucleotides, the CDR3 is TGTGCCAGCAGTTCCCATCGGATGGTAGCGGGAGGGCCAGTGGTTACGCAGTATTTT.

This chain joins TRBV7-2 and TRBJ2-3, with TRBD2 matching 10 bases. Germline values: CDR1 SGHTA, CDR2 FQGNSA. The CDR3 has 21 residues. V lost 0 bases to trimming and J lost 1 base; unmatched junction nucleotides: 16. The CDR3: CASSLAPPQIAGGRRTDTQYF. In nucleotides, the CDR3 is TGTGCCAGCAGCTTAGCGCCCCCTCAAATAGCGGGAGGACGACGCACAGATACGCAGTATTTT.

The J gene is TRBJ1-5, the V gene TRBV15; 7 nucleotides align to TRBD1. V gave up 0 bases and J gave up 7 bases; unmatched junction bases: 9. Germline-derived CDR1 and CDR2 are LNHNV and YYDKDF (reference sequence). The CDR3 is 16 amino acids. The DNA of the CDR3 is TGTGCCACCAGCAGAGATCTGAGGCAGGGGGACCAGCCCCAGCATTTT. Protein sequence: CATSRDLRQGDQPQHF.

The V gene is TRBV25-1, the J gene TRBJ2-1; 10 nucleotides line up with TRBD2. CDR1 MGHDK and CDR2 SYGVNS come from the germline V gene. V shed 9 bases, J shed 6 bases, and the junction held 14 bases outside the gene matches. The CDR3 runs 16 residues. The CDR3 DNA reads as TGTGCCAGTGCAGGGATCTGGAGGACTAGCGGCAATGAGCAGTTCTTC. Amino acids: CASAGIWRTSGNEQFF.

The V gene is TRBV5-1, the J gene TRBJ2-1; D is ambiguous. V was pared by 4 bases and J by 3 bases, with 17 bases between. Germline V CDR1 and CDR2: SGHRS, YFSETQ. The CDR3 extends over 16 amino acids. In DNA form, the CDR3 reads TGCGCCAGCAGCCTCCCTCTACCTTATAGCTACAATGAGCAGTTCTTC. Protein sequence: CASSLPLPYSYNEQFF.

The V and J genes are TRBV27 and TRBJ1-2, with 8 bases lining up with TRBD1. This CDR3 has 12 residues. Germline V lookup: CDR1 MNHEY, CDR2 SMNVEV (reference sequence). V was clipped by 7 bases and J by 7 bases; unmatched bases: 5. CDR3 sequence (DNA): TGTGCCAGCAAAACTGACAGGGGTGGCTACACCTTC. Protein: CASKTDRGGYTF.

V is TRBV6-5 and J is TRBJ2-1, with 10 bases identical to TRBD2. The germline V gene has CDR1 MNHEY and CDR2 SVGAGI. This CDR3 region has 15 residues. J gave up 8 bases and V 6 bases, and 10 bases lay outside the gene matches. CDR3 loop: CASRLQREGHYEQFF. As DNA, the CDR3 is TGTGCCAGCAGATTACAGCGGGAGGGCCACTATGAGCAGTTCTTC.

The chain recombines TRBV29-1 with TRBJ1-1; a possible D gene is TRBD1 (6 bases). Trimming removed 4 bases from V and 1 base from J, with 10 bases in between. The V gene's germline CDR1 is SQVTM and CDR2 ANQGSEA. The CDR3 spans 13 residues. Written as DNA, the CDR3 is TGCAGCGTTGTAAGGGGGGGGAACACTGAAGCTTTCTTT. It codes for CSVVRGGNTEAFF.

The rearrangement joins TRBV7-9 to TRBJ1-3; 7 bases fit TRBD1. V was pared by 5 bases and J by 4 bases, with 14 bases of the junction left unmatched. The germline V gene encodes CDR1 SEHNR and CDR2 FQNEAQ (reference sequence). This CDR3 contains 17 residues. The CDR3 protein is CASSPNRGAMDGNTIYF. Written as DNA, the CDR3 is TGTGCCAGCAGCCCAAACAGGGGCGCGATGGACGGAAACACCATATATTTT.

With regard to this clone: The junction differs from germline at one of its ends, possibly a read error. V usage is TRBV6-5 and J usage is TRBJ2-5, with 8 bases that match TRBD1. CDR1 and CDR2 (germline): MNHEY, SVGAGI. The CDR3 runs 15 residues. The CDR3 loop is CASSYSQGAQGTQYF. DNA of the CDR3: TGTGCCAGCAGTTACTCTCAGGGGGCGCAAGGGACCCAGTACTTC.

The sample holds a few counts of this clone. This chain uses TRBV2 with TRBJ1-1, with 7 bases matching TRBD1. Losses at the gene ends were 6 bases for V and 2 bases for J; bases not matched to a gene: 3. CDR3 length equals 13 residues. Germline-derived CDR1 and CDR2 are SNHLY and FYNNEI. The CDR3 sequence: CASRRQGNTEAFF. CDR3 DNA: TGTGCCAGCAGGAGACAGGGCAACACTGAAGCTTTCTTT.

This sequence joins TRBV19 and TRBJ1-2; D not certain. Trimming stripped 5 bases from V and 4 bases from J, with 14 bases between. The CDR3 runs to 14 residues. Germline V gene sequence: CDR1 LNHDA, CDR2 SQIVND (reference sequence). This CDR3 reads CASSVGISGYGYTF. For the CDR3, the DNA is TGTGCCAGTAGTGTCGGGATCAGTGGCTATGGCTACACCTTC.

This clone was seen once. This chain joins TRBV30 and TRBJ2-3; the match to TRBD1 covers 12 bases. The ends lost 2 bases at V and 8 bases at J; junction bases unmatched: 5. This CDR3 contains 14 residues. Germline assignment: CDR1 GTSNPN and CDR2 SVGIG (reference sequence). For the CDR3, the DNA is TGTGCCTGGAGTACCGGGACAGGGGGCGCTACGCAGTATTTT. This translates into CAWSTGTGGATQYF.

This chain's CDR3 is CASSSRVGTSGSTDTQYF. The DNA for the CDR3 is TGTGCCAGCAGCTCCCGGGTCGGGACTAGCGGTAGCACAGATACGCAGTATTTT. The chain uses TRBV7-9 and TRBJ2-3, with TRBD2 identical over 11 bases. After removal of 4 bases from V and 0 bases from J, the junction contained 9 bases not matched to a gene. The germline V gene has CDR1 SEHNR and CDR2 FQNEAQ (reference sequence). This CDR3 has 18 residues.

J is TRBJ2-3 and V is TRBV7-8, with 7 bases fitting TRBD2. This CDR3 spans 14 amino acids. The J segment lost 2 bases and the V segment lost 5 bases, leaving 4 bases of the junction unmatched. Germline CDR1 is SGHVS and CDR2 is FQNEAQ. The CDR3 nucleotides are TGTGCCAGCAGCCTTGGGACTACCACAGATACGCAGTATTTT. Translating gives CASSLGTTTDTQYF.